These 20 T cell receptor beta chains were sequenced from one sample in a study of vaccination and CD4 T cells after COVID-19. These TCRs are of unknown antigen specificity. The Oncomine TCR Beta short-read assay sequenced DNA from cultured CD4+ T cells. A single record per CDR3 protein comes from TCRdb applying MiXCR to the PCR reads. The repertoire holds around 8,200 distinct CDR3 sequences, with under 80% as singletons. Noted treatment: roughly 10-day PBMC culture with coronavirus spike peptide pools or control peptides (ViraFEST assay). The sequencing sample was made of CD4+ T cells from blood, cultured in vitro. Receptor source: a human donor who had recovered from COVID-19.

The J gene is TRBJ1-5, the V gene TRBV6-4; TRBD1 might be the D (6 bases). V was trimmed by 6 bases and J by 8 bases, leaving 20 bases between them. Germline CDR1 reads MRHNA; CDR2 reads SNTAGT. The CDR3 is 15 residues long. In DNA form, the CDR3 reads TGTGCCAGCAGGATAAACGGACAGAGTAGCGAGCCCCAGCATTTT. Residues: CASRINGQSSEPQHF.

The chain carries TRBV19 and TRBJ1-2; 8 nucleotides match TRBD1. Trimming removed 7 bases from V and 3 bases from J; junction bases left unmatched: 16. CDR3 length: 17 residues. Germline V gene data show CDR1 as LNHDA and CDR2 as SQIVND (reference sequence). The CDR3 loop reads CASTLGQGPLRDYGYTF. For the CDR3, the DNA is TGTGCCAGTACCCTCGGACAGGGCCCCCTCCGGGACTATGGCTACACCTTC.

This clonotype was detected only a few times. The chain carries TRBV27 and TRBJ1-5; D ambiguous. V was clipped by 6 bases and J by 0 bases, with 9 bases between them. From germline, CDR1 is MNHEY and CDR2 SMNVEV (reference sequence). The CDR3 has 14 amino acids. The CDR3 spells CASSRYSSNQPQHF. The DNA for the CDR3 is TGTGCCAGCAGCCGTTACAGTAGCAATCAGCCCCAGCATTTT.

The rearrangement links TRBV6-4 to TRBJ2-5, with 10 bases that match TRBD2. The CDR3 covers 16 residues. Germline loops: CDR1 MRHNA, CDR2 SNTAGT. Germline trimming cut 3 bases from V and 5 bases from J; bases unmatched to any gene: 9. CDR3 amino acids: CASSEHSGGLRETQYF. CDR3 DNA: TGTGCCAGCAGTGAACATAGCGGGGGGCTGAGGGAGACCCAGTACTTC.

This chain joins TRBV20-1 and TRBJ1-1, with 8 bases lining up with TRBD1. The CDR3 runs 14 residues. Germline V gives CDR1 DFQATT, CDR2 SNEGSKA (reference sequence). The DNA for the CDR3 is TGCAGCGTTCACGGACAGGGAGGAGCCACTGAAGCTTTCTTT. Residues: CSVHGQGGATEAFF.

The CDR3 nucleotides are TGTGCCAGTAGTATAGGGGGTCAGATAAATCAGCCCCAGCATTTT. Its protein product is CASSIGGQINQPQHF. The chain combines TRBV19 with TRBJ1-5, with D unresolved. CDR1 is LNHDA and CDR2 is SQIVND in the germline V gene (reference sequence). The V and J ends lost 1 base and 4 bases respectively, with 11 bases between them. The CDR3 sequence is 15 residues long.

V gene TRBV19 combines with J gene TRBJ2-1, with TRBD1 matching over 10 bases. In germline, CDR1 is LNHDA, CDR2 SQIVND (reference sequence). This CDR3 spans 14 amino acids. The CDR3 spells CSTGGTGVRDEQFF. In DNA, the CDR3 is TGTTCGACAGGAGGGACAGGGGTGAGGGATGAGCAGTTCTTC.

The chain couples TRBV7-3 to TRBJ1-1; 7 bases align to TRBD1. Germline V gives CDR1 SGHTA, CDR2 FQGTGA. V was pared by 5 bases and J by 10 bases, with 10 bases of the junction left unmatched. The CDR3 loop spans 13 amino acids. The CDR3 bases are TGTGCCAGCAGCCTGTGGAGCACAGGGGTAGCTTTCTTT. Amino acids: CASSLWSTGVAFF.

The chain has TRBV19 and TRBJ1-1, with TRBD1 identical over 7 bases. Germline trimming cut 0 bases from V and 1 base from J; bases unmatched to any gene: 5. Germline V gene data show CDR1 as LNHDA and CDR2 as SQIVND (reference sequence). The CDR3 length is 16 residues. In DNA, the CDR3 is TGTGCCAGTAGTATAGATCTGGGGACAGCGAACACTGAAGCTTTCTTT. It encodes CASSIDLGTANTEAFF.

The DNA for the CDR3 is TGTGCCAGCAGTTACCGAGGAAACACTGAAGCTTTCTTT. Protein product: CASSYRGNTEAFF. The chain recombines TRBV6-2 or TRBV6-3 with TRBJ1-1; D ambiguous. The germline CDR1 and CDR2 sequences are MNHEY and SVGEGT. The CDR3 totals 13 residues. V lost 2 bases and J lost 2, with 6 bases in between.

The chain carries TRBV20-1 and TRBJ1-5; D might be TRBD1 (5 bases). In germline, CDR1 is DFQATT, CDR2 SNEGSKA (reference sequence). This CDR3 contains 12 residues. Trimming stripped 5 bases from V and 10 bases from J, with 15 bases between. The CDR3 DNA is TGCAGTGCTGACTCAGGGATCAAACCCCAGCATTTT. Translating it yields CSADSGIKPQHF.

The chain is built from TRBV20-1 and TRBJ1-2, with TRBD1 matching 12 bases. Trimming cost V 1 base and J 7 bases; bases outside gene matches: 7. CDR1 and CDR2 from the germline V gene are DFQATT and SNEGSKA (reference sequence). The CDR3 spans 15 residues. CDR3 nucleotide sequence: TGCAGTGCTAGAGCCACCGGGACAGGGGGCCTTGGCTACACCTTC. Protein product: CSARATGTGGLGYTF.

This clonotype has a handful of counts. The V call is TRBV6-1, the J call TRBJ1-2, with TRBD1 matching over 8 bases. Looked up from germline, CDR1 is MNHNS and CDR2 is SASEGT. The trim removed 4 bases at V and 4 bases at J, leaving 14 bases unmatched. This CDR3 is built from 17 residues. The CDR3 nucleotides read TGTGCCAGCAGTGCGGACAGGGTGGGATTGTGGGCCTATGGCTACACCTTC. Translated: CASSADRVGLWAYGYTF.

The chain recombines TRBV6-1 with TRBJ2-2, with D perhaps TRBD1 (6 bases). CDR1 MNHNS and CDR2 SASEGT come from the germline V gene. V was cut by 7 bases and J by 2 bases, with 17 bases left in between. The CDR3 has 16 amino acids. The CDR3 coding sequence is TGTGCCAGCACCACTCCGGGGACAATCAACACCGGGGAGCTGTTTTTT. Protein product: CASTTPGTINTGELFF.

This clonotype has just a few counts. The CDR3 spells CASSLGEQGRYGYTF. The CDR3 DNA sequence: TGTGCCAGCAGCTTGGGAGAACAGGGGCGGTATGGCTACACCTTC. The gene calls are TRBV5-6 and TRBJ1-2, with 7 bases identical to TRBD1. The V and J ends lost 0 bases and 5 bases, in that order; junction bases with no gene match: 7. CDR1 and CDR2 (germline): SGHDT, YYEEEE. The CDR3 totals 15 residues.

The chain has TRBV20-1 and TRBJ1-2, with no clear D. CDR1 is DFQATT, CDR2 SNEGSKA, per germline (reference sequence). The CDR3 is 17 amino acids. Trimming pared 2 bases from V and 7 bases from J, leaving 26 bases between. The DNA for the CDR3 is TGCAGTGCTAGACCCTACCTCGAGGGAGTAGCATATGGTGGCTACACCTTC. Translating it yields CSARPYLEGVAYGGYTF.

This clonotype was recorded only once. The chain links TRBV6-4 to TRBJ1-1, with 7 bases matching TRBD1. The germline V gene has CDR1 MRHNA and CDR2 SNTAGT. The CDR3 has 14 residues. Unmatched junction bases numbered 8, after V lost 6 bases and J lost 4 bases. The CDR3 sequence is CASRPQGKGTEAFF. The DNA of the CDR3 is TGTGCCAGCAGACCACAGGGGAAGGGCACTGAAGCTTTCTTT.

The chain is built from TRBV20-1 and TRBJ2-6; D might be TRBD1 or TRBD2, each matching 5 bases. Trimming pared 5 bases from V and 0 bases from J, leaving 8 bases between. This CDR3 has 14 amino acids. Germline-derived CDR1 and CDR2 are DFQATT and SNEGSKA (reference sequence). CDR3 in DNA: TGCAGTGCTCTTGGGGGCTCTGGGGCCAACGTCCTGACTTTC. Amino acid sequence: CSALGGSGANVLTF.

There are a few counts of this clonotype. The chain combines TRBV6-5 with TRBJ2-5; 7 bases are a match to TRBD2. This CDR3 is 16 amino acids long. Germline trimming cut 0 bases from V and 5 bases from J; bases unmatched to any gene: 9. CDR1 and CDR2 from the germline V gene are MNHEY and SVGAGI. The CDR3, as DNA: TGTGCCAGCAGTTACTCGACTAGACGGGGAGGGGAGACCCAGTACTTC. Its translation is CASSYSTRRGGETQYF.

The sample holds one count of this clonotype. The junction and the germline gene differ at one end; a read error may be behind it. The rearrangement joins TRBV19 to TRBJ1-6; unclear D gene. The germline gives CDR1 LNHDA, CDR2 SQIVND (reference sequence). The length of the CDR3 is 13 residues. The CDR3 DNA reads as TGTGTCAGTAGTATAGAGGAATCTTCACCCCTCCACTTT. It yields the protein CVSSIEESSPLHF.